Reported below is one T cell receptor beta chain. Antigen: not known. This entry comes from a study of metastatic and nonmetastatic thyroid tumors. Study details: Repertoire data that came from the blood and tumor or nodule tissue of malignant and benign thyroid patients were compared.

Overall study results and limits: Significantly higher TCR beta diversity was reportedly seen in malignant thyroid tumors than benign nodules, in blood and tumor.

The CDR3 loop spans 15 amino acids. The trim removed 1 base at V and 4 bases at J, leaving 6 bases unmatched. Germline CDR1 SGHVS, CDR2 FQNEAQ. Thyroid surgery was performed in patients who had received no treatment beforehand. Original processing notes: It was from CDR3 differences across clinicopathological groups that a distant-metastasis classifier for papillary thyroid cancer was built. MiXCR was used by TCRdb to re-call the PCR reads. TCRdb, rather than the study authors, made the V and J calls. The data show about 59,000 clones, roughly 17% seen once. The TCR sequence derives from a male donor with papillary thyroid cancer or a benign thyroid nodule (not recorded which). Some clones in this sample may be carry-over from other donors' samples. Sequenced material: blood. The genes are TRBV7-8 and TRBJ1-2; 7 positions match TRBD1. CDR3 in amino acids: CASSLGRQGLYGYTF. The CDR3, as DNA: TGTGCCAGCAGCTTAGGGAGACAGGGCCTCTATGGCTACACCTTC.